This is a list of T cell receptor beta chains from one sample in a study of blood T cell repertoires in COVID-19. Generated by immunoSEQ multiplex PCR, the TCRdb table keeps only in-frame clones and is missing some. The sample has under 300,000 clones; roughly 90% are singletons. The sequencing input was PBMCs or T cells enriched from blood (not recorded which). All receptors come from a woman in her twenties or thirties with acute COVID-19. Each CDR3 is given with its conserved first and last residue. The D gene is left open where the match is weak. Rows give clone size only sometimes, using once, few, many, or a class for an expanded clone.

CDR3aa	CDR3nt	v_gene	j_gene	abundance	d_gene
CASSIQSNQETQYF	TGTGCCAGTAGTATTCAGTCCAACCAAGAGACCCAGTACTTC	TRBV19	TRBJ2-5	once	-
CASSPQAGGGPHEQFF	TGTGCCAGCAGCCCCCAAGCGGGAGGGGGCCCCCATGAGCAGTTCTTC	TRBV7-9	TRBJ2-1	-	TRBD2
CASSPGPVVYEQYF	TGTGCCAGCAGCCCTGGGCCTGTTGTCTACGAGCAGTACTTC	TRBV3-1/TRBV3-2	TRBJ2-7	-	-
CASRVSSYEQYF	TGTGCCAGCAGGGTCAGCTCCTACGAGCAGTACTTC	TRBV5-5	TRBJ2-7	-	-
CASSSQGSGTEAFF	TGTGCCAGTAGTTCACAGGGGTCGGGCACTGAAGCTTTCTTT	TRBV19	TRBJ1-1	-	TRBD1
CASSPRGISKNIQYF	TGTGCCAGCAGTCCCAGGGGAATCAGCAAAAACATTCAGTACTTC	TRBV27	TRBJ2-4	-	-
CASSPGTANEKLFF	TGTGCCAGCTCACCCGGGACAGCTAATGAAAAACTGTTTTTT	TRBV18	TRBJ1-4	-	TRBD1
CASSLESGSYTDTQYF	TGTGCCAGCAGCTTGGAATCGGGAAGTTACACAGATACGCAGTATTTT	TRBV5-8	TRBJ2-3	-	-
CASSPGKGRGYEQYF	TGTGCCAGCAGCCCAGGGAAGGGGCGAGGCTACGAGCAGTACTTC	TRBV7-9	TRBJ2-7	-	-
CASSLAGGHQETQYF	TGTGCCAGCAGCTTGGCTGGGGGACATCAAGAGACCCAGTACTTC	TRBV5-6	TRBJ2-5	-	-
CASSQLAGTTYEQYF	TGTGCCAGCAGTCAACTAGCGGGGACAACCTACGAGCAGTACTTC	TRBV21-1	TRBJ2-7	-	-
CASSLGGPGGYTF	TGTGCCAGCAGTTTAGGGGGGCCGGGTGGCTACACCTTC	TRBV12-3/TRBV12-4	TRBJ1-2	-	-
CASTAGTTYEQYF	TGCGCCAGCACCGCCGGGACAACCTACGAGCAGTACTTC	TRBV10-2	TRBJ2-7	-	-
CASSYYNEQFF	TGTGCCAGCAGCTACTACAATGAGCAGTTCTTC	TRBV3-1/TRBV3-2	TRBJ2-1	-	-
CASSHPTDAEKLFF	TGCGCCAGCAGTCATCCGACAGACGCTGAAAAACTGTTTTTT	TRBV23-1	TRBJ1-4	-	-
CASSNQTGPGELFF	TGCGCCAGCAGCAATCAGACAGGGCCCGGGGAGCTGTTTTTT	TRBV5-1	TRBJ2-2	-	TRBD1
CASSLGTGGVSGANVLTF	TGTGCCAGCAGCCTGGGGACAGGGGGTGTCTCTGGGGCCAACGTCCTGACTTTC	TRBV5-4	TRBJ2-6	-	TRBD1
CASSPEGGFSTDTQYF	TGTGCCAGCAGCCCCGAGGGCGGATTTAGCACAGATACGCAGTATTTT	TRBV7-9	TRBJ2-3	-	-
CASSLSSSGNTIYF	TGTGCCAGCAGTTTGAGTAGCTCTGGAAACACCATATATTTT	TRBV28	TRBJ1-3	-	-
CASSGLKNIQYF	TGTGCCAGCAGTGGACTGAAAAACATTCAGTACTTC	TRBV2	TRBJ2-4	-	-
CATLTGGSDEQYF	TGTGCCACCCTTACAGGGGGTAGTGACGAGCAGTACTTC	TRBV28	TRBJ2-7	once	TRBD1
CASSGGTSISYEQYF	TGCGCCAGCAGCGGCGGGACGTCGATTTCCTACGAGCAGTACTTC	TRBV5-1	TRBJ2-7	-	-
CASSIGQGLVWPQHF	TGTGCCAGTAGCATTGGACAGGGGTTAGTGTGGCCCCAGCATTTT	TRBV19	TRBJ1-5	few	TRBD1
CASSLLGTAYNEQFF	TGTGCCAGCAGCTTACTGGGGACAGCCTACAATGAGCAGTTCTTC	TRBV13	TRBJ2-1	-	TRBD1
CASHPSGQGAGGELFF	TGTGCCAGCCACCCATCGGGACAGGGGGCTGGCGGGGAGCTGTTTTTT	TRBV3-1/TRBV3-2	TRBJ2-2	-	TRBD1
CASRRDSLNIQYF	TGTGCCAGCAGACGCGACAGCCTTAACATTCAGTACTTC	TRBV28	TRBJ2-4	-	-
CASSFDRNEKLFF	TGCGCCAGCAGCTTTGACAGAAATGAAAAACTGTTTTTT	TRBV5-1	TRBJ1-4	-	-
CASRAGTGLNQPQHF	TGTGCCAGCAGGGCCGGGACAGGGTTAAATCAGCCCCAGCATTTT	TRBV2	TRBJ1-5	-	TRBD1
CASSFWQNTEAFF	TGCGCCAGCAGCTTTTGGCAGAACACTGAAGCTTTCTTT	TRBV5-1	TRBJ1-1	once	-
CASSTFGTGHTGELFF	TGTGCCAGTAGTACTTTCGGGACAGGGCACACCGGGGAGCTGTTTTTT	TRBV19	TRBJ2-2	-	TRBD1
CASSPPYAGGPSFYEQYF	TGTGCCAGCAGTCCACCCTATGCGGGGGGACCCTCCTTCTACGAGCAGTACTTC	TRBV28	TRBJ2-7	few	TRBD2
CASSSTGSDGYTF	TGTGCCAGCAGCTCGACAGGGTCCGATGGCTACACCTTC	TRBV5-4	TRBJ1-2	-	TRBD1
CASSYPTPPRGWYGYTF	TGTGCCAGCAGTTACCCAACCCCGCCCCGGGGTTGGTATGGCTACACCTTC	TRBV6-2/TRBV6-3	TRBJ1-2	-	-
CASGYSPGQGTGELFF	TGTGCTAGTGGTTACAGTCCGGGACAGGGGACCGGGGAGCTGTTTTTT	TRBV12-5	TRBJ2-2	-	TRBD1
CASSPLPGERGLAKNIQYF	TGCGCCAGCAGTCCCTTGCCCGGAGAGCGGGGGTTAGCCAAAAACATTCAGTACTTC	TRBV4-1	TRBJ2-4	once	TRBD2
CAWSSGTYEQYF	TGTGCCTGGAGTAGCGGGACGTACGAGCAGTACTTC	TRBV30	TRBJ2-7	-	TRBD2
CASSIEDRTEITNEKLFF	TGTGCCAGCAGCATCGAGGACAGGACGGAAATCACTAATGAAAAACTGTTTTTT	TRBV21-1	TRBJ1-4	once	-
CSASGLRSSYNSPLHF	TGCAGTGCAAGTGGGCTCCGGAGCTCCTATAATTCACCCCTCCACTTT	TRBV20-1	TRBJ1-6	-	-
CASSLPPYATNEKLFF	TGTGCCAGCAGCCTACCACCCTATGCAACTAATGAAAAACTGTTTTTT	TRBV4-2	TRBJ1-4	-	-
CAISESGRDSSYEQYF	TGTGCCATCAGTGAGAGTGGTAGGGACTCCAGCTACGAGCAGTACTTC	TRBV10-3	TRBJ2-7	-	-
CASSLTGNNSPLHF	TGTGCCAGCAGTTTAACAGGGAATAATTCACCCCTCCACTTT	TRBV27	TRBJ1-6	-	-
CASSGTLAGAASSYEQYF	TGCGCCAGCAGCGGTACTCTAGCGGGGGCCGCCAGCTCCTACGAGCAGTACTTC	TRBV5-1	TRBJ2-7	-	TRBD2
CASSGQGAGETQYF	TGTGCCAGCAGCGGACAGGGGGCGGGGGAGACCCAGTACTTC	TRBV7-9	TRBJ2-5	-	TRBD1
CASSLALGGNTEAFF	TGTGCCAGCAGCTTAGCGCTAGGGGGGAACACTGAAGCTTTCTTT	TRBV7-2	TRBJ1-1	-	-
CASSLRFGQGEAFF	TGCGCCAGCAGCTTGAGGTTTGGACAGGGAGAGGCTTTCTTT	TRBV5-1	TRBJ1-1	once	TRBD1
CASSLLQGPNYGYTF	TGTGCCAGCAGCTTACTACAGGGGCCTAACTATGGCTACACCTTC	TRBV7-2	TRBJ1-2	few	TRBD1
CASSIGSSGSYEQYF	TGTGCCAGTAGTATAGGATCTAGCGGGAGTTACGAGCAGTACTTC	TRBV19	TRBJ2-7	-	TRBD2
CSASNRGLYEQYF	TGCAGTGCTAGTAACAGGGGGCTCTACGAGCAGTACTTC	TRBV20-1	TRBJ2-7	-	TRBD1